The next 9 T cell receptor beta chains were all read from a single sample in a study of T cells in Graves' hyperthyroidism and ophthalmopathy. TCR beta CDR3 regions were amplified from RNA transcripts. An initial round of RT-PCR targeting the TCR CDR3 relied on the HTBI primer set. TCRdb ran MiXCR on the multiplex PCR reads and lists one entry per CDR3 protein. Found here are about 400,000 distinct CDR3 sequences, 14% to 15% of them singletons; the top ten hold around a third. The sequenced sample consisted of blood. Every receptor here comes from a woman younger than 45 with Graves' hyperthyroidism.

This clonotype was seen repeatedly, ten times or more. The chain employs TRBV11-3 and TRBJ2-3, with unresolved D. The CDR3 loop spans 15 amino acids. The V end was cut by 6 bases, the J end by 2 bases, with 15 bases between. Germline-derived CDR1 and CDR2 are SGHNT and YENEEA. The chain's CDR3 is CASSNTGRDTDTQYF. The CDR3, as DNA: TGTGCCAGCAGTAATACCGGACGAGACACAGATACGCAGTATTTT.

This clonotype has a count of ten or more. J is TRBJ2-1 and V is TRBV18; the match to TRBD2 covers 15 bases. The CDR3 contains 17 residues. Looked up from germline, CDR1 is KGHSH and CDR2 is LQKENI. The junction had 6 bases not matched to a gene; V was cut back by 4 bases and J by 5 bases. DNA of the CDR3: TGTGCCAGCTCACACGGACTAGCGGGAGGGCCTGACAATGAGCAGTTCTTC. It translates to CASSHGLAGGPDNEQFF.

The sample holds a few counts of this clonotype. V and J are TRBV7-9 and TRBJ1-2; 9 bases line up with TRBD1. The J segment lost 4 bases and the V segment lost 1 base, leaving 4 bases of the junction unmatched. The CDR3 extends over 15 amino acids. CDR1 and CDR2 from the germline V gene are SEHNR and FQNEAQ (reference sequence). The CDR3 DNA reads TGTGCCAGCAGCTTAGACGGGACAGGGAGCTATGGCTACACCTTC. It codes for CASSLDGTGSYGYTF.

This clonotype came up many times. DNA of the CDR3: TGTGCCAGCGAGAGCGGAGCGGGAAATGAGCAGTTCTTC. This codes for CASESGAGNEQFF. The genes are TRBV7-3 and TRBJ2-1; 7 positions match TRBD2. This CDR3 has 13 amino acids. CDR1 and CDR2 from the germline V gene are SGHTA and FQGTGA. V lost 8 bases, J lost 7 bases, and 8 bases stayed unmatched.

This clonotype was observed a handful of times. The chain combines TRBV4-1 with TRBJ1-4; unclear D gene. This CDR3 has 14 amino acids. V shed 3 bases and J shed 2 bases, with 7 bases lying between them. Per the germline V gene, CDR1 is MGHRA and CDR2 is YSYEKL. Here the CDR3 DNA reads TGCGCCAGCAGCCACGCCAGGACTAATGAAAAACTGTTTTTT. Its translation is CASSHARTNEKLFF.

This clonotype was seen a few times. V gene TRBV6-1 combines with J gene TRBJ2-1; a possible D gene is TRBD2 (6 bases). Deletions cut 4 bases from V and 10 bases from J, with 14 bases between. This CDR3 comprises 13 residues. Germline V CDR1 and CDR2: MNHNS, SASEGT. The CDR3 nucleotides are TGTGCCAGCAGTGTCACTAGCCTTTTGGAGCAGTTCTTC. Its protein product is CASSVTSLLEQFF.

This clonotype has a single count. The gene calls are TRBV20-1 and TRBJ2-1; 14 bases are a match to TRBD2. Looked up from germline, CDR1 is DFQATT and CDR2 is SNEGSKA (reference sequence). The CDR3 runs 17 residues. V lost 1 base and J lost 0; bases outside the gene matches: 2. The CDR3, as DNA: TGCAGTGCTAGAGGACTAGCGGGAGGGCCCTCCTACAATGAGCAGTTCTTC. It is translated as CSARGLAGGPSYNEQFF.

This clonotype was seen only a few times. The chain carries TRBV27 and TRBJ2-6; D possibly uses TRBD1 or TRBD2 (5 bases each). Germline V gene sequence: CDR1 MNHEY, CDR2 SMNVEV (reference sequence). CDR3 length equals 12 residues. V lost 7 bases and J 13 bases, leaving 14 bases between the germline ends. The DNA for the CDR3 is TGTGCCAGCATTGGGGGAAATAGGGTCCTGACTTTC. Protein product: CASIGGNRVLTF.

This clonotype was picked up a small number of times. The genes are TRBV19 and TRBJ2-7; D is perhaps TRBD1 (7 bases). Deletions cut 5 bases from V and 3 bases from J, with 17 bases between. Germline assignment: CDR1 LNHDA and CDR2 SQIVND (reference sequence). There are 15 residues in the CDR3. The chain's CDR3 is CASSAEGQLDYEQYF. CDR3 bases: TGTGCCAGTAGTGCGGAGGGACAGCTAGACTACGAGCAGTACTTC.